This T cell receptor (beta chain) was sequenced in a study of blood T cell repertoires in COVID-19. Generated by immunoSEQ multiplex PCR, the TCRdb table keeps only in-frame clones and is missing some. The sample carries about 270,000 clones, 82% recorded once. This CDR3 has 17 amino acids. Trimming took 7 bases from V and 1 from J, leaving 19 bases between them. Germline loops: CDR1 MGHRA, CDR2 YSYEKL. The sample was peripheral blood. The genes are TRBV4-1 and TRBJ1-4, with TRBD1 as a possible D gene (5 bases). The receptor was isolated from a woman between 18 and 29 years old with acute or convalescent COVID-19. DNA of the CDR3: TGCGCCAGCACCCTTTCGACAGCAGCTGGAACTAATGAAAAACTGTTTTTT. It is translated as CASTLSTAAGTNEKLFF.